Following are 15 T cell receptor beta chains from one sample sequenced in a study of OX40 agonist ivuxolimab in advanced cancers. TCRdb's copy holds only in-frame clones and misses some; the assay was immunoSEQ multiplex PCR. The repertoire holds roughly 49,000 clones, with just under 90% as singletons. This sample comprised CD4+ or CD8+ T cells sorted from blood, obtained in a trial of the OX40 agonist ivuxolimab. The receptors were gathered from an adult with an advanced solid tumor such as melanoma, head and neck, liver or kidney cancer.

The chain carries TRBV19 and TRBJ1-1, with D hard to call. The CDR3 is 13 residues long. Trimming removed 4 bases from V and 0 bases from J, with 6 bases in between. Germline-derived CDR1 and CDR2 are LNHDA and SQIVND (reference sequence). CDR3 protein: CASSNFMNTEAFF. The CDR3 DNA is TGTGCCAGTAGTAATTTCATGAACACTGAAGCTTTCTTT.

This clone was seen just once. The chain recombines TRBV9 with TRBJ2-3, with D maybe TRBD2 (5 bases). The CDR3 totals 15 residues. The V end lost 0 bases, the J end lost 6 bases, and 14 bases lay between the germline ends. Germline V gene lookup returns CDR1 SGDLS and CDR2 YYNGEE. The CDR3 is CASSVASAGRDTQYF. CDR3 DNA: TGTGCCAGCAGCGTAGCTTCCGCGGGTAGGGATACGCAGTATTTT.

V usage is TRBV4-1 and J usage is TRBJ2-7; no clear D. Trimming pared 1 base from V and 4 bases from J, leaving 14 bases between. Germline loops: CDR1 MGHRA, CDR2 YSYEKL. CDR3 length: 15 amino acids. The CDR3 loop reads CASSQGDLRGYEQYF. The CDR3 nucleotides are TGCGCCAGCAGCCAAGGGGATCTGAGAGGTTACGAGCAGTACTTC.

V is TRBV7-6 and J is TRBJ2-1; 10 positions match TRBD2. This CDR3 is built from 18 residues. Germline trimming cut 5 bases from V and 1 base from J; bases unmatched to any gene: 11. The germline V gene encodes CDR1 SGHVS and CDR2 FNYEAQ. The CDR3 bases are TGTGCCAGCAGCCACTATGGAACACTAGCGGGGTCCTACAATGAGCAGTTCTTC. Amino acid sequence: CASSHYGTLAGSYNEQFF. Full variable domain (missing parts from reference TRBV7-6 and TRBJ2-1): GAGVSQSPRYKVTKRGQDVALRCDPISGHVSLYWYRQALGQGPEFLTYFNYEAQQDKSGLPNDRFSAERPEGSISTLTIQRTEQRDSAMYRCASSHYGTLAGSYNEQFFGPGTRLTVL.

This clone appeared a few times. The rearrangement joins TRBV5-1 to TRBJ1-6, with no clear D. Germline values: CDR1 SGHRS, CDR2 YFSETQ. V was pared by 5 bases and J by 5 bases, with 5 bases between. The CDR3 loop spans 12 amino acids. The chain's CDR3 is CASSLDNSPLHF. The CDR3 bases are TGCGCCAGCAGTTTAGATAATTCACCCCTCCACTTT.

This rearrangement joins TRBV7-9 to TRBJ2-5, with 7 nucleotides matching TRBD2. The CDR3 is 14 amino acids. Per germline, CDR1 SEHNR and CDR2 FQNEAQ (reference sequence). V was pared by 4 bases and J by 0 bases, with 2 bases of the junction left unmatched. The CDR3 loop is CASSSSGNQETQYF. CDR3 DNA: TGTGCCAGCAGCTCTAGCGGCAACCAAGAGACCCAGTACTTC.

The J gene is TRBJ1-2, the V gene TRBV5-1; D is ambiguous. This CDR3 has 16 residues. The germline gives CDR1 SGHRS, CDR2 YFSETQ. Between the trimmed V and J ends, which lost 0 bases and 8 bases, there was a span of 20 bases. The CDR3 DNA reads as TGCGCCAGCAGCTTGGCTCCTGCAGCGGAATATTTGGGCTACACCTTC. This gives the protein CASSLAPAAEYLGYTF.

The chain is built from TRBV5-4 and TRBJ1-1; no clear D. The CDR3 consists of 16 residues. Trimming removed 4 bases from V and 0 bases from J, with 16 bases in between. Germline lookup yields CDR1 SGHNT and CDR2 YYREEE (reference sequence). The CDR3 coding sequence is TGTGCCAGCAGCGACCAGACATGGTTAGTGAACACTGAAGCTTTCTTT. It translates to CASSDQTWLVNTEAFF.

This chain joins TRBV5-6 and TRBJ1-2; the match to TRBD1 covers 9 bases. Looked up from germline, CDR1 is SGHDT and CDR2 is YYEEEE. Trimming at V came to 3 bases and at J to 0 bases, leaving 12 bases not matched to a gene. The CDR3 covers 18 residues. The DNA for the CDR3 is TGTGCCAGCAGCTCCCGCCGGGACAGGGAAAATTCTAACTATGGCTACACCTTC. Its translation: CASSSRRDRENSNYGYTF.

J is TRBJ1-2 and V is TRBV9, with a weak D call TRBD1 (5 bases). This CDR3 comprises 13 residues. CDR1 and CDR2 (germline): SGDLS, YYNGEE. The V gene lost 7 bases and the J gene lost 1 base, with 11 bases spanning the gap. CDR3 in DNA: TGTGCCAGCTCAGGGTCCCTTAACTATGGCTACACCTTC. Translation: CASSGSLNYGYTF.

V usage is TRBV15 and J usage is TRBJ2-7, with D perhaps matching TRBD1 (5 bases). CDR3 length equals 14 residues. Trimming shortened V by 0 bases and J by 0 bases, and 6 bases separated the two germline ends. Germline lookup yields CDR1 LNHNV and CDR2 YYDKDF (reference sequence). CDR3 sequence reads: CATSRDRDSYEQYF. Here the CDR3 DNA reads TGTGCCACCAGCAGAGACAGGGACTCCTACGAGCAGTACTTC.

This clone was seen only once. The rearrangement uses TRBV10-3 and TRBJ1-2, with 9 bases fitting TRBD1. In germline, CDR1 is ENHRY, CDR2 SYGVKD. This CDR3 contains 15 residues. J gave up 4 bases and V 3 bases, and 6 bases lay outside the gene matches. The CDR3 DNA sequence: TGTGCCATCAGTGAACAGACAGGGGGTCTCTATGGCTACACCTTC. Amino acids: CAISEQTGGLYGYTF.

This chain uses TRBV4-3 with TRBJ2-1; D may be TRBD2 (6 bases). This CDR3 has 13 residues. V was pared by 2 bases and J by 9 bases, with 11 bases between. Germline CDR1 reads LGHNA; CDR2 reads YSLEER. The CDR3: CASSQSGGVEQFF. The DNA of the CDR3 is TGCGCCAGCAGCCAATCCGGGGGAGTTGAGCAGTTCTTC.

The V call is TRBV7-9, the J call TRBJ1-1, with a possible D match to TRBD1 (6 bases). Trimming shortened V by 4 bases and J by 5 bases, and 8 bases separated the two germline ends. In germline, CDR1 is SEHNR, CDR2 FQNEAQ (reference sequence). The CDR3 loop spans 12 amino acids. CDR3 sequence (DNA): TGTGCCAGCAGCTCAGGGGTAACTGAAGCTTTCTTT. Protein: CASSSGVTEAFF.

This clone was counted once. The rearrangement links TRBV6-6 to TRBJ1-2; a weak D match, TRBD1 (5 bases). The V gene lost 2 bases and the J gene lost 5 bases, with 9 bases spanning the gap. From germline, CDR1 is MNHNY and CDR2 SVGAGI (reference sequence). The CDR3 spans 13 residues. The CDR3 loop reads CASSYVGTYGYTF. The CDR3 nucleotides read TGTGCCAGCAGTTACGTCGGGACTTATGGCTACACCTTC.